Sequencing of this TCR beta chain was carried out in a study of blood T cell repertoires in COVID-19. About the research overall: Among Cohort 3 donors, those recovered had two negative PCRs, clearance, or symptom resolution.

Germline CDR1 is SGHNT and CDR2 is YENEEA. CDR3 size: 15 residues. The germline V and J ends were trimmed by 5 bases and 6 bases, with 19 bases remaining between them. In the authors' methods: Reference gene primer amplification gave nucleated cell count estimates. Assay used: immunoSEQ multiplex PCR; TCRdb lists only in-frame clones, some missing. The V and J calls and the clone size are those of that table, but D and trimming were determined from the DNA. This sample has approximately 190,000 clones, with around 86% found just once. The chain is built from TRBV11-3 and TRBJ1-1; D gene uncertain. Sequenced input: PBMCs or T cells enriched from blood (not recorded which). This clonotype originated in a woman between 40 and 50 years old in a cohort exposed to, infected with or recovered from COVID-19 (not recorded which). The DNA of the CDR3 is TGTGCCAGCAGCCCCCCGGGGAGCCTGGCGGCTGAAGCTTTCTTT. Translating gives CASSPPGSLAAEAFF.